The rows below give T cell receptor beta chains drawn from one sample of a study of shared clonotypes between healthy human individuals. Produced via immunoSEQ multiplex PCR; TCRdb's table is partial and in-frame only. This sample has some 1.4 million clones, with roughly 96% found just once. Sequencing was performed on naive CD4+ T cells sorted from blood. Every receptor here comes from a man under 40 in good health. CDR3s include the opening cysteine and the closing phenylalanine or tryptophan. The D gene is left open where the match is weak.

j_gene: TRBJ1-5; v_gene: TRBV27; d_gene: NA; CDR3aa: CASRLMSNQPQHF; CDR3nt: TGTGCCAGCCGCCTAATGAGCAATCAGCCCCAGCATTTT
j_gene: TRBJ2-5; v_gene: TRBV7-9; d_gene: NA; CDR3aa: CASSLPGPLGGETQYF; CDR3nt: TGTGCCAGCAGCTTACCGGGACCTCTAGGAGGAGAGACCCAGTACTTC
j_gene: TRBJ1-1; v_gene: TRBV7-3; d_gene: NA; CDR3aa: CASSPLTPAPEAFF; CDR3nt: TGTGCCAGCAGTCCATTAACTCCAGCGCCTGAAGCTTTCTTT
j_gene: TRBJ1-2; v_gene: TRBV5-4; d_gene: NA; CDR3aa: CASSLDGVSYGYTF; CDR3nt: TGTGCCAGCAGCTTGGACGGGGTTAGCTATGGCTACACCTTC
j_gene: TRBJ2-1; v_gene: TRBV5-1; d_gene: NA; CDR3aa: CASSPGRVGEQFF; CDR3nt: TGCGCCAGCAGCCCGGGAAGGGTCGGCGAGCAGTTCTTC
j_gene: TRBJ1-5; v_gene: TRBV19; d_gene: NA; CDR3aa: CASSPEESQPQHF; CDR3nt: TGTGCCAGTAGTCCAGAGGAAAGTCAGCCCCAGCATTTT
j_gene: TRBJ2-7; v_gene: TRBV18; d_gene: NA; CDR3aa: CASSGGSTYEQYF; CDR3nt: TGTGCCAGCTCAGGGGGATCGACCTACGAGCAGTACTTC
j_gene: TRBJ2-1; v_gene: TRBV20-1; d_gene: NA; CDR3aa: CSAQGYNEQFF; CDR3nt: TGCAGTGCACAGGGTTACAATGAGCAGTTCTTC
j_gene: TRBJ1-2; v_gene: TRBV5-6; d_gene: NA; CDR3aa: CASIPSGQTYGYTF; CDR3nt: TGTGCCAGCATCCCTTCAGGCCAGACCTATGGCTACACCTTC
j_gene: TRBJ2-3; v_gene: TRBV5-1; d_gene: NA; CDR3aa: CASSLLVGATDTQYF; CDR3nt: TGCGCCAGCAGCTTGTTGGTAGGGGCCACAGATACGCAGTATTTT
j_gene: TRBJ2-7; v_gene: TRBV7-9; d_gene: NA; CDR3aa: CASSQRTVGDEQYF; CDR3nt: TGTGCCAGCAGCCAAAGGACTGTGGGGGACGAGCAGTACTTC
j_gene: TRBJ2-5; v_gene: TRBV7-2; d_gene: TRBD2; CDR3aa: CASSWPVNRTSDSPETQYF; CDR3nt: TGTGCCAGCAGCTGGCCGGTCAACCGGACTAGCGACTCCCCAGAGACCCAGTACTTC